These 2 T cell receptor beta chains were all obtained from the same sample, sequenced in a study of spatial heterogeneity in lung cancer. Findings of the study overall: The number of expanded tumor alpha and beta chains correlated with mutation number.

TCRdb re-derived calls from the 5' RACE reads in MiXCR, one entry per CDR3 protein. The profile shows approximately 700 distinct CDR3 sequences, around 28% of them singletons. Their target antigens are unknown. Time point meaning: sample taken at primary tumor resection. The starting material was lung tumor tissue, obtained at surgery. The receptors were sampled from a male donor with early-stage non-small cell lung cancer.

This chain links TRBV6-6 with TRBJ2-1; TRBD2 is a possible D gene (6 bases). Trimming took 5 bases from V and 10 from J, leaving 15 bases between them. CDR1 is MNHNY, CDR2 SVGAGI, per germline (reference sequence). This CDR3 comprises 13 residues. The CDR3, as DNA: TGTGCCAGCAGTCTCGGGACTCTTCACGAGCAGTTCTTC. Amino acid sequence: CASSLGTLHEQFF.

V and J are TRBV7-2 and TRBJ2-1; D remains unclear. The germline V gene has CDR1 SGHTA and CDR2 FQGNSA. The CDR3 extends over 13 amino acids. V dropped 5 bases and J dropped 4 bases, with 9 bases sitting between them. The DNA of the CDR3 is TGTGCCAGCAGCCTCCGGGTGTACAATGAGCAGTTCTTC. It encodes CASSLRVYNEQFF.